This T cell receptor beta chain derives from a study of blood T cell repertoires in COVID-19. The wider study: Collection of acute and convalescent COVID-19 samples took place in the United States, Italy and Spain. T cells, B-cell-depleted T cells, or PBMCs provided the cDNA or gDNA that served as material.

The CDR3 length is 14 residues. V lost 2 bases to trimming and J lost 9 bases, with 15 bases between them. Per the original methods: Using reference gene primer amplification, nucleated cell counts were estimated. Only in-frame clones appear in the TCRdb table, and some are missing; sequencing was by immunoSEQ multiplex PCR. V and J calls and clone size are copied from that table; D and trimming were computed from the DNA. The sample contains about 250,000 clones, about 83% of which appear only once. This receptor was obtained from an older man with acute or convalescent COVID-19. This chain joins TRBV5-3 and TRBJ1-5; D may be TRBD1 (6 bases). TRBV5-3 counts as an open reading frame of uncertain function. What was sequenced was peripheral blood. CDR3 protein: CARSLTGPRWPQHF. The CDR3, as DNA: TGTGCCAGAAGCTTAACAGGGCCAAGGTGGCCCCAGCATTTT.